The 24 T cell receptor beta chains given below trace back to one sample, sequenced in a study of cytomegalovirus exposure and HLA in healthy donors. The study ran its PCR with 60 Vbeta and 13 Jbeta primers. Measured with immunoSEQ multiplex PCR; TCRdb has only the in-frame clones, and not every one. Among some 200,000 clones listed, about 84% were seen once. The sample was PBMCs. These receptors came from a man in his fifties in good health and CMV-seronegative.

The chain has TRBV10-3 and TRBJ2-1; D not resolved. The germline V gene encodes CDR1 ENHRY and CDR2 SYGVKD. V shed 5 bases and J shed 7 bases, with 6 bases lying between them. CDR3 size: 11 residues. The CDR3 coding sequence is TGTGCCATCAGTAAGGAGAATGAGCAGTTCTTC. Translated: CAISKENEQFF.

V usage is TRBV4-3 and J usage is TRBJ1-5; D perhaps matches TRBD1 (5 bases). The germline V gene encodes CDR1 LGHNA and CDR2 YSLEER. V lost 0 bases to trimming and J lost 3 bases, with 9 bases between them. The CDR3 runs 15 residues. CDR3 in amino acids: CASSQDGGDNQPQHF. The CDR3 DNA follows: TGCGCCAGCAGCCAAGATGGGGGGGACAATCAGCCCCAGCATTTT.

This clone appeared once. The V call is TRBV6-5, the J call TRBJ1-1; 11 positions agree with TRBD1. V shed 5 bases, J shed 12 bases, and the junction held 8 bases outside the gene matches. The CDR3 spans 13 residues. Germline CDR1 MNHEY, CDR2 SVGAGI. DNA for the CDR3: TGTGCCAGCAGTGTGAGGGGACAGGGGGTGACTTTCTTT. It specifies CASSVRGQGVTFF.

The gene calls are TRBV10-3 and TRBJ2-1; 14 nucleotides align to TRBD2. The trim removed 5 bases at V and 10 bases at J, leaving 10 bases unmatched. The CDR3 sequence is 16 residues long. Germline V lookup: CDR1 ENHRY, CDR2 SYGVKD. CDR3 loop: CAISQGLAGAFREQFF. In DNA form, the CDR3 reads TGTGCCATCAGTCAGGGACTAGCGGGGGCCTTTAGGGAGCAGTTCTTC.

The J gene is TRBJ2-2, the V gene TRBV5-1; 8 nucleotides line up with TRBD1. CDR3 size: 16 residues. Germline V gene sequence: CDR1 SGHRS, CDR2 YFSETQ. V shed 3 bases, J shed 1 base, and the junction held 5 bases outside the gene matches. In DNA form, the CDR3 reads TGCGCCAGCAGCTCGACGGGGACAGGGAACACCGGGGAGCTGTTTTTT. Its translation is CASSSTGTGNTGELFF.

The chain joins TRBV7-2 to TRBJ1-1; D remains unclear. Trimming shortened V by 5 bases and J by 6 bases, and 19 bases separated the two germline ends. CDR1 is SGHTA and CDR2 is FQGNSA in the germline V gene. CDR3 length equals 15 residues. The CDR3, as DNA: TGTGCCAGCAGCGGGTCGGCCCGCGGGCAGGCTGAAGCTTTCTTT. Its protein is CASSGSARGQAEAFF.

J is TRBJ2-2 and V is TRBV5-4, with 7 bases lining up with TRBD2. Germline loops: CDR1 SGHNT, CDR2 YYREEE (reference sequence). The length of the CDR3 is 15 residues. Unmatched junction bases numbered 6, after V lost 5 bases and J lost 2 bases. The CDR3 DNA follows: TGTGCCAGCAGTACCCAGCGGGGCAACACCGGGGAGCTGTTTTTT. Protein: CASSTQRGNTGELFF.

This chain uses TRBV23-1 with TRBJ1-2; D is perhaps TRBD1 (6 bases). TRBV23-1 is an open reading frame, and its role is uncertain. The CDR3 covers 12 residues. Trimming pared 0 bases from V and 7 bases from J, leaving 6 bases between. In DNA, the CDR3 is TGCGCCAGCAGTCAATCCAGGGGTGGCTACACCTTC. Translated, it gives CASSQSRGGYTF.

V gene TRBV27 combines with J gene TRBJ2-2; 10 bases line up with TRBD1. There are 15 residues in the CDR3. Germline V gene sequence: CDR1 MNHEY, CDR2 SMNVEV (reference sequence). Trimming at V came to 7 bases and at J to 5 bases, leaving 7 bases not matched to a gene. The CDR3 region is CASNPGQGKTGELFF. The CDR3 nucleotides read TGTGCCAGCAACCCGGGACAGGGGAAGACCGGGGAGCTGTTTTTT.

A single count supports this clone. This sequence joins TRBV10-3 and TRBJ2-3, with 7 bases aligning to TRBD1. The CDR3 sequence is 16 residues long. Germline trimming cut 2 bases from V and 1 base from J; bases unmatched to any gene: 6. In germline, CDR1 is ENHRY, CDR2 SYGVKD. CDR3 DNA: TGTGCCATCAGTGAGGGCAGGGGGTCCGGCACAGATACGCAGTATTTT. This sequence encodes CAISEGRGSGTDTQYF.

The chain couples TRBV4-1 to TRBJ2-7, with a tentative D call TRBD2 (6 bases). Looked up from germline, CDR1 is MGHRA and CDR2 is YSYEKL. The CDR3 length is 14 residues. V was pared by 4 bases and J by 3 bases, with 13 bases between. The chain's CDR3 is CASSLRLDSYEQYF. CDR3 nucleotide sequence: TGCGCCAGCAGCCTGAGACTAGATAGCTACGAGCAGTACTTC.

This sequence joins TRBV19 and TRBJ1-1; 10 bases are shared with TRBD1. Trimming at V came to 11 bases and at J to 5 bases, leaving 11 bases not matched to a gene. The CDR3 loop spans 14 amino acids. Germline V CDR1 and CDR2: LNHDA, SQIVND (reference sequence). CDR3 protein: CAASPGQGWTEAFF. The CDR3 bases are TGTGCCGCTTCCCCGGGACAGGGGTGGACTGAAGCTTTCTTT.

V is TRBV27 and J is TRBJ1-1; TRBD1 matches 7 bases. Per germline, CDR1 MNHEY and CDR2 SMNVEV (reference sequence). CDR3 size: 14 residues. Trimming took 1 base from V and 3 from J; bases not matched to a gene: 2. CDR3 loop: CASSLWQGDTEAFF. CDR3 sequence (DNA): TGTGCCAGCAGTTTATGGCAGGGGGACACTGAAGCTTTCTTT.

This clone was detected only a few times. The chain couples TRBV15 to TRBJ2-5; no clear D. The CDR3 consists of 14 residues. V gave up 0 bases and J gave up 0 bases, with 5 bases separating them. Germline values: CDR1 LNHNV, CDR2 YYDKDF (reference sequence). The CDR3: CATSRDLNQETQYF. The DNA for the CDR3 is TGTGCCACCAGCAGAGACCTAAACCAAGAGACCCAGTACTTC.

CDR3 DNA sequence: TGTGCCAGCTCACCCCGAGACAGCTACGAGCAGTACTTC. The encoded protein is CASSPRDSYEQYF. This chain links TRBV18 with TRBJ2-7; tentatively, D is TRBD1 (5 bases). The V end was cut by 3 bases, the J end by 3 bases, with 9 bases between. The CDR3 contains 13 residues. Per the germline V gene, CDR1 is KGHSH and CDR2 is LQKENI.

The chain uses TRBV7-6 and TRBJ2-1, with a weak D call TRBD2 (6 bases). There are 16 residues in the CDR3. Germline V gene data show CDR1 as SGHVS and CDR2 as FNYEAQ. The V end lost 4 bases, the J end lost 0 bases, and 13 bases lay between the germline ends. The CDR3 DNA follows: TGTGCCAGCAGCTCCGGGAGTCTAAGCTCCTACAATGAGCAGTTCTTC. Translating gives CASSSGSLSSYNEQFF.

The chain carries TRBV5-1 and TRBJ2-7; 8 nucleotides line up with TRBD1. The germline CDR1 and CDR2 sequences are SGHRS and YFSETQ. This CDR3 is 15 amino acids long. With 4 bases clipped from V and 2 bases from J, the junction kept 8 bases outside the gene matches. CDR3 sequence (DNA): TGCGCCAGCAGCCAAGGAACAGGGGGTACCTACGAGCAGTACTTC. Translating gives CASSQGTGGTYEQYF.

CDR3 bases: TGTGCCAGTAGGCCCACTACTTCTGGGGCCAACGTCCTGACTTTC. This translates into CASRPTTSGANVLTF. The chain couples TRBV19 to TRBJ2-6; D is unclear. The CDR3 has 15 residues. The ends were cut back, 6 bases at V and 1 base at J, with 10 bases in the middle. The germline CDR1 and CDR2 sequences are LNHDA and SQIVND (reference sequence).

The chain joins TRBV7-9 to TRBJ2-7, with 10 bases identical to TRBD1. Trimming cost V 6 bases and J 3 bases; bases outside gene matches: 8. The CDR3 is made up of 15 amino acids. Germline CDR1 reads SEHNR; CDR2 reads FQNEAQ (reference sequence). CDR3: CASSPLGQGFYEQYF. CDR3 DNA sequence: TGTGCCAGCAGTCCTCTGGGACAGGGGTTCTACGAGCAGTACTTC. The variable domain in full, with the rest retrieved from reference TRBV7-9 and TRBJ2-7, is DTGVSQNPRHKITKRGQNVTFRCDPISEHNRLYWYRQTLGQGPEFLTYFQNEAQLEKSRLLSDRFSAERPKGSFSTLEIQRTEQGDSAMYLCASSPLGQGFYEQYFGPGTRLTVT.

V and J are TRBV5-5 and TRBJ2-7; D is uncertain. Trimming left V 0 bases short and J 3 bases short, with 13 bases between. The CDR3 totals 15 residues. The germline V gene encodes CDR1 SGHKS and CDR2 YYEKEE (reference sequence). CDR3 residues: CASSLARELNYEQYF. The CDR3, as DNA: TGTGCCAGCAGCTTGGCCCGAGAACTAAACTACGAGCAGTACTTC.

V is TRBV5-5 and J is TRBJ2-7, with D possibly TRBD2 on 7 matching bases. Per germline, CDR1 SGHKS and CDR2 YYEKEE (reference sequence). Trimming cost V 2 bases and J 7 bases, with 13 bases left between them. The CDR3 extends over 13 amino acids. The CDR3 region is CASSLVGGLEQYF. The CDR3 nucleotides are TGTGCCAGCAGCTTAGTCGGGGGGCTGGAGCAGTACTTC.

This clone was detected only a few times. The chain carries TRBV7-2 and TRBJ1-6; TRBD1 agrees at 8 bases. CDR1 is SGHTA, CDR2 FQGNSA, per germline. The CDR3 length is 15 residues. V was clipped by 5 bases and J by 8 bases; unmatched bases: 8. DNA for the CDR3: TGTGCCAGCAGCCCGACAGGGGAAAGTTATTCACCCCTCCACTTT. Translating it yields CASSPTGESYSPLHF.

The V call is TRBV7-9, the J call TRBJ2-3; 16 bases map to TRBD2. CDR3 length equals 18 residues. The J segment lost 3 bases and the V segment lost 2 bases, leaving 5 bases of the junction unmatched. From germline, CDR1 is SEHNR and CDR2 FQNEAQ (reference sequence). In nucleotides, the CDR3 is TGTGCCAGCAGCTTACGGGGGACTAGCGGGGGGGCGACAGATACGCAGTATTTT. Its protein is CASSLRGTSGGATDTQYF. Looking up the rest from reference TRBV7-9 and TRBJ2-3 gives the full variable domain: DTGVSQNPRHKITKRGQNVTFRCDPISEHNRLYWYRQTLGQGPEFLTYFQNEAQLEKSRLLSDRFSAERPKGSFSTLEIQRTEQGDSAMYLCASSLRGTSGGATDTQYFGPGTRLTVL.

About this clone itself: Mismatch with germline at one junction end may stem from a read error. The chain recombines TRBV7-9 with TRBJ2-7; maybe TRBD1 (5 bases). CDR3 length equals 15 residues. CDR1 is SEHNR and CDR2 is FQNEAQ in the germline V gene (reference sequence). This CDR3 is CSSSLGPGRSYEQYF. In nucleotides, the CDR3 is TGTTCCAGCAGCTTAGGCCCAGGGCGCTCCTACGAGCAGTACTTC.